This T cell receptor beta chain was profiled in a study of cytomegalovirus exposure and HLA in healthy donors. Study outcomes and limitations: Several of the most significant clusters appeared, in a later analysis, to be linked to common viral pathogens. While the bulk of TCR sequences proved rare, some public TCRs turned up in many donors. CMV serostatus was the sole immune exposure data available. A later analysis linked fewer than 20,000 TCR beta sequences to HLA alleles at 0.05 false discovery rate.

Per the germline V gene, CDR1 is SGHRS and CDR2 is YFSETQ. The CDR3 spans 16 residues. The V end was cut by 7 bases, the J end by 0 bases, with 16 bases between. Points on this clone: As yet, its antigen is unknown.

PCR used 60 Vbeta primers and 13 Jbeta primers. Produced via immunoSEQ multiplex PCR; TCRdb's table is partial and in-frame only. The sample comprises 150,000 to 200,000 clones, approximately 81% of which are singletons, and approximately 0.78% rests with the top ten. The sequencing input was PBMCs. The chain combines TRBV5-1 with TRBJ1-4; D is possibly TRBD1 (6 bases). The TCR sequence derives from a young woman in good health and CMV-seronegative. The CDR3: CASGPGQRATNEKLFF. As DNA, the CDR3 is TGCGCCAGCGGACCGGGACAACGTGCAACTAATGAAAAACTGTTTTTT.